The entry below gives a single T cell receptor (beta chain) sequence along with its context. Its specificity is not known. The PCR had 60 Vbeta and 13 Jbeta primers. TCRdb's copy holds only in-frame clones and misses some; the assay was immunoSEQ multiplex PCR. Of about 90,000 clones listed, just over 75% are singletons. The source of the sample is a study of cytomegalovirus exposure and HLA in healthy donors. Findings of the study overall: TCR beta chains numbering roughly 150 were designated cytomegalovirus-associated.

This CDR3 has 15 amino acids. Germline CDR1 and CDR2: LGHNA and YSLEER. Germline trimming cut 0 bases from V and 4 bases from J; bases unmatched to any gene: 2. This chain joins TRBV4-3 and TRBJ1-2; TRBD1 matches at 10 bases. The TCR was taken from a man aged 25-40 years in good health and CMV-seronegative. Source material: PBMCs. CDR3 sequence reads: CASSQDGDRGYGYTF. The CDR3 coding sequence is TGCGCCAGCAGCCAAGATGGGGACAGGGGCTATGGCTACACCTTC.